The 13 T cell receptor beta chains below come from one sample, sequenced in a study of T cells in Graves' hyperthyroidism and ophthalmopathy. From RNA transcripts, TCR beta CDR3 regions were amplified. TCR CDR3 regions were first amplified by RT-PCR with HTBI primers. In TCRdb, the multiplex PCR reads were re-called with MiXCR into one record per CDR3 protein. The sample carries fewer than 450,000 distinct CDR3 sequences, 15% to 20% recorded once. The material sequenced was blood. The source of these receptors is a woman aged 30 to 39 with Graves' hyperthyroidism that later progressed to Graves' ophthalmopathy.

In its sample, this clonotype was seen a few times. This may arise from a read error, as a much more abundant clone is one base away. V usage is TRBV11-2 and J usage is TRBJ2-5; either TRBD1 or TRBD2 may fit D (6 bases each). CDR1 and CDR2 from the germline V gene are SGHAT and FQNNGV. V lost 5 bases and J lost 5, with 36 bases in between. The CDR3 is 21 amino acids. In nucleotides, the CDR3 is TGTGCCAGCAGCGACCTGGGTCTAGGGGCGCTAGCAGGGGACTTCCATGAGACCCAGTACTTC. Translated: CASSDLGLGALAGDFHETQYF.

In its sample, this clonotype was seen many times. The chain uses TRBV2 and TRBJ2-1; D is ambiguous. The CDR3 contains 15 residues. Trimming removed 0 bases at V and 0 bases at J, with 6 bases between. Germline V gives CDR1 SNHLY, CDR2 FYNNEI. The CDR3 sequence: CASSEAISSYNEQFF. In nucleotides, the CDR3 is TGTGCCAGCAGTGAAGCGATAAGCTCCTACAATGAGCAGTTCTTC.

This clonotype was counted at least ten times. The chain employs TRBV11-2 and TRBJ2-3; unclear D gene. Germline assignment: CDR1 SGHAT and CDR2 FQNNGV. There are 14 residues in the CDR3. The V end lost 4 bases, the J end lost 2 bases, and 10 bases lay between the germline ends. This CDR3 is CASSSLGTTDTQYF. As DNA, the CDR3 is TGTGCCAGCAGCTCTCTGGGTACCACAGATACGCAGTATTTT.

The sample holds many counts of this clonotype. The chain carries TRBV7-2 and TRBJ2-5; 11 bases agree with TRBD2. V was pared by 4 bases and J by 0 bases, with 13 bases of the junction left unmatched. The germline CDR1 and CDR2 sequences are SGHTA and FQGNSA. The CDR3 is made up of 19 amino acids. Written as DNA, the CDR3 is TGTGCCAGCAGCTCGACTAGCGGGATTGAATTGATGTACCAAGAGACCCAGTACTTC. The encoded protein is CASSSTSGIELMYQETQYF.

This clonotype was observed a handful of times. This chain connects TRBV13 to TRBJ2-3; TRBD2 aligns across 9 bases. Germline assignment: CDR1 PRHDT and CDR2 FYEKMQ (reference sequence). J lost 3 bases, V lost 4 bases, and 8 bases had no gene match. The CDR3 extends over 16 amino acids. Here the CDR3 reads CASSSPGTSLTDTQYF. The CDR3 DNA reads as TGTGCCAGCAGCTCCCCCGGGACTAGCCTTACAGATACGCAGTATTTT.

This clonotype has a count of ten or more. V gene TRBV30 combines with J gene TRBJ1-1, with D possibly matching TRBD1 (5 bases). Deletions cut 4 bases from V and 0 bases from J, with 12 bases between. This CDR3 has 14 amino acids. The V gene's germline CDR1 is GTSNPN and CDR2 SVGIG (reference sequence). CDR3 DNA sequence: TGTGCCTGGAACGTGGGGGTCATGAACACTGAAGCTTTCTTT. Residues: CAWNVGVMNTEAFF.

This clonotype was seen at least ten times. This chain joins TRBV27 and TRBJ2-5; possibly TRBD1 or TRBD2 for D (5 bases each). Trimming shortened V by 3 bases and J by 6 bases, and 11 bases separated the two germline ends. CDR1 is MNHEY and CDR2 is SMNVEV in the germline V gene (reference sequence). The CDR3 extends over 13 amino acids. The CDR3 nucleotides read TGTGCCAGCAGTTTGGGGGTCGGAAAGACCCAGTACTTC. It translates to CASSLGVGKTQYF.

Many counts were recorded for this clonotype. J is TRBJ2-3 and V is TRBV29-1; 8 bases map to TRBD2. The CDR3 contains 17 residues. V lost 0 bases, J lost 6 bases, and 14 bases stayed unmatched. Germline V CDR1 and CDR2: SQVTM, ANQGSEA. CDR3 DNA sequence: TGCAGCGTTGAAGAGGGTGAGGCTAGCGGGCGGTGGGATACGCAGTATTTT. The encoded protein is CSVEEGEASGRWDTQYF.

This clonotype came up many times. The CDR3 region has the DNA TGCGCCAGCAGCCCACAGTTTGGGAATGAGCAGTTCTTC. Residues: CASSPQFGNEQFF. V gene TRBV5-1 combines with J gene TRBJ2-1, with D uncertain. Looked up from germline, CDR1 is SGHRS and CDR2 is YFSETQ. With 4 bases removed from V and 7 bases from J, the gap between germline ends came to 12 bases. This CDR3 region has 13 residues.

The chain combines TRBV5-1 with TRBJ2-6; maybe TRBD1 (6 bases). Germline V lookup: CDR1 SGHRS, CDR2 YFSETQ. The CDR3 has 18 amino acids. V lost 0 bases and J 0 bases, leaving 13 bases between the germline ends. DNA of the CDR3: TGCGCCAGCAGCTTGGCCGGCAGGGGCCTCTCTGGGGCCAACGTCCTGACTTTC. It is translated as CASSLAGRGLSGANVLTF.

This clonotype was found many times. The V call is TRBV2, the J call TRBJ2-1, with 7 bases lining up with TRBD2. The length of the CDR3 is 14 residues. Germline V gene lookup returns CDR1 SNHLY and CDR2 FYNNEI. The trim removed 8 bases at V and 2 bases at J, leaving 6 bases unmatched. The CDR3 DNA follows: TGTGCCAGCTGTGGACTAGACCCCTACAATGAGCAGTTCTTC. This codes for CASCGLDPYNEQFF. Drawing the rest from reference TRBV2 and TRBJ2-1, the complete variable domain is EPEVTQTPSHQVTQMGQEVILRCVPISNHLYFYWYRQILGQKVEFLVSFYNNEISEKSEIFDDQFSVERPDGSNFTLKIRSTKLEDSAMYFCASCGLDPYNEQFFGPGTRLTVL.

CDR3 residues: CASRTNRGSSGNTIYF. For the CDR3, the DNA is TGTGCCAGCAGAACCAATCGCGGGAGCTCTGGAAACACCATATATTTT. The chain employs TRBV28 and TRBJ1-3, with D uncertain. V was clipped by 6 bases and J by 0 bases, with 15 bases between them. Germline assignment: CDR1 MDHEN and CDR2 SYDVKM. There are 16 residues in the CDR3.

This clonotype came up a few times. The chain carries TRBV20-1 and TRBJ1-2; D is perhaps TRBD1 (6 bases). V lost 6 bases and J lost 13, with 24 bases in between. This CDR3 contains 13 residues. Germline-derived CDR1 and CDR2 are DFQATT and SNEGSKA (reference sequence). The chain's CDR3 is CSATDRDTGFPTF. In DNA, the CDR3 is TGCAGTGCCACGGACCGGGACACGGGATTCCCCACCTTC.